This T cell receptor (beta chain) came from a study of control samples from healthy donors and cancer patients. TCRdb keeps only in-frame clones here, not all; method: immunoSEQ multiplex PCR. This table has 150,000 to 200,000 clones, around 90% appearing once. The CDR3 has 11 amino acids. Germline CDR1 and CDR2: SEHNR and FQNEAQ (reference sequence). V was cut by 4 bases and J by 5 bases, with 6 bases left in between. This receptor was obtained from a woman younger than 45 in good health. Sequenced sample: blood. The V and J genes are TRBV7-9 and TRBJ2-7, with unresolved D. CDR3 amino acids: CASSYQNEQYF. The CDR3 DNA reads TGTGCCAGCAGCTACCAGAACGAGCAGTACTTC.